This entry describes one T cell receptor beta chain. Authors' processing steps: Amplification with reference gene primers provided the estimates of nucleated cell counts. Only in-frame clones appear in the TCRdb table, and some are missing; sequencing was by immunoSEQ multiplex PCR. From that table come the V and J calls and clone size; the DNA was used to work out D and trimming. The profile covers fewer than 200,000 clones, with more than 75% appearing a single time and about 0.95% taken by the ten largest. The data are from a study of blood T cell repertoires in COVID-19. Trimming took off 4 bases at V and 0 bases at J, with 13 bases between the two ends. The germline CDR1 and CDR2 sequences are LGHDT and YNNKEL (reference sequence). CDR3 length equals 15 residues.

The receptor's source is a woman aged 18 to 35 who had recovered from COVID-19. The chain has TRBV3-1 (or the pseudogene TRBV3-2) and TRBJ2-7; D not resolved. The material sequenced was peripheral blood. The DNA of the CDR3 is TGTGCCAGCAGCCTGATGGCAGGAAACTCCTACGAGCAGTACTTC. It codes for CASSLMAGNSYEQYF.